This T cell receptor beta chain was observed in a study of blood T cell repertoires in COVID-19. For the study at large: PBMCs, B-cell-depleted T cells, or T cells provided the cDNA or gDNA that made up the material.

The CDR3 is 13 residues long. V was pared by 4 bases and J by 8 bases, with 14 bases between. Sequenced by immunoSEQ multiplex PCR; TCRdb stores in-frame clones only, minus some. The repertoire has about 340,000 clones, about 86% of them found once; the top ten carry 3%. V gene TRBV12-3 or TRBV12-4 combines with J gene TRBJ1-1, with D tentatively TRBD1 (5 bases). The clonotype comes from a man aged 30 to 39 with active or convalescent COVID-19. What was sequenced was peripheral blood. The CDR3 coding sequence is TGTGCCAGCAGTTCCGCGGGGACCGCCGAAGCTTTCTTT. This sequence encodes CASSSAGTAEAFF.